The present entry profiles one T cell receptor beta chain with its context. Antigen specificity is unknown. Terminally differentiated effector memory CD45RA+ cells were excluded by CCR7 positive selection of CD45RO-negative cells. The entry originates in a study of shared clonotypes between healthy human individuals. The overall study: The composition of the donors was a couple of women and a few men aged 18 to 49. General study results and limits: Among non-shared clonotypes, generation probabilities were lower than among those shared by all four donors.

Only in-frame clones appear in the TCRdb table, and some are missing; sequencing was by immunoSEQ multiplex PCR. Of 2 million to 2.5 million clones listed, 93% are singletons. Trimming removed 2 bases from V and 0 bases from J, with 14 bases in between. This CDR3 region has 16 residues. Germline assignment: CDR1 SGDLS and CDR2 YYNGEE. Material: naive CD8+ T cells from PBMCs. The chain is built from TRBV9 and TRBJ1-2; a possible D gene is TRBD1 (5 bases). The TCR comes from a man younger than 35 in good health. Some clones in this sample may be carry-over from other donors' samples. CDR3 nucleotide sequence: TGTGCCAGCAGCGTTGATTCCACGACAGCTAACTATGGCTACACCTTC. It encodes CASSVDSTTANYGYTF.